The following is a T cell receptor (beta chain) sequence with its context. What it recognizes is unknown. Germline V gene sequence: CDR1 ENHRY, CDR2 SYGVKD. This CDR3 has 16 amino acids. This entry belongs to a study of monozygotic twins with inflammatory bowel disease. Broader study findings: Against healthy co-twins, IBD patients had lower TCRbeta diversity (measured by inverse Simpson). IBD patients shared fewer clonotypes with other individuals than healthy twins, especially patients with disease activity signs.

TCRdb reprocessed the 5' RACE reads and reports one entry per CDR3 protein, with no DNA. Found here are over 110,000 distinct CDR3 sequences; the top ten clones hold 2.4%. The rearrangement uses TRBV10-3 and TRBJ1-5. The receptor was isolated from a human donor with ulcerative colitis or Crohn's disease, or a healthy co-twin of an affected twin (not recorded which). Sequencing was carried out using blood. The CDR3 sequence: CAISGGPHGSNQPQHF.